The 23 T cell receptor beta chains presented below share a single source sample, sequenced in a study of control samples from healthy donors and cancer patients. This table comes from immunoSEQ multiplex PCR, and its TCRdb copy is limited to in-frame clones, with some not included. The sample consists of 190,000 or so clones, 85% to 95% of them appearing once. Material: blood. These receptor sequences come from a man younger than 35 in good health.

The chain carries TRBV5-4 and TRBJ2-5; D may be TRBD2 (6 bases). The germline CDR1 and CDR2 sequences are SGHNT and YYREEE (reference sequence). Trimming removed 5 bases from V and 5 bases from J, with 16 bases in between. The CDR3 loop spans 14 amino acids. The CDR3, as DNA: TGTGCCAGCAGTTCGGCTGCGGGGCTTGAGACCCAGTACTTC. Translated, it gives CASSSAAGLETQYF.

The chain joins TRBV3-1 (or the pseudogene TRBV3-2) to TRBJ2-6; TRBD2 is a possible D gene (5 bases). Trimming shortened V by 4 bases and J by 2 bases, and 12 bases separated the two germline ends. The germline V gene encodes CDR1 LGHDT and CDR2 YNNKEL (reference sequence). The CDR3 loop spans 16 amino acids. The CDR3 loop reads CASSRSGMPGANVLTF. As DNA, the CDR3 is TGTGCCAGCAGCCGCTCGGGAATGCCTGGGGCCAACGTCCTGACTTTC.

The chain recombines TRBV6-1 with TRBJ1-1, with no clear D. Germline loops: CDR1 MNHNS, CDR2 SASEGT. The CDR3 spans 14 residues. Trimming took off 1 base at V and 1 base at J, with 7 bases between the two ends. The CDR3: CASSEGVPNTEAFF. CDR3 bases: TGTGCCAGCAGTGAAGGGGTTCCGAACACTGAAGCTTTCTTT.

This rearrangement joins TRBV19 to TRBJ2-2; possible D gene TRBD2, 5 bases. CDR1 is LNHDA and CDR2 is SQIVND in the germline V gene (reference sequence). V gave up 5 bases and J gave up 3 bases, with 16 bases separating them. This CDR3 has 16 amino acids. This chain's CDR3 is CASSPGILTDTGELFF. CDR3 coding DNA: TGTGCCAGTAGTCCCGGGATCCTAACGGACACCGGGGAGCTGTTTTTT.

The rearrangement uses TRBV27 and TRBJ1-5, with D maybe TRBD1 (6 bases). In germline, CDR1 is MNHEY, CDR2 SMNVEV (reference sequence). Trimming took 6 bases from V and 0 from J, leaving 18 bases between them. This CDR3 region has 17 residues. CDR3 coding DNA: TGTGCCAGCAGGCCTTGGGGGGGCGCGGGTAGCAATCAGCCCCAGCATTTT. Its protein is CASRPWGGAGSNQPQHF.

The chain joins TRBV7-8 to TRBJ2-1, with 11 bases identical to TRBD2. Looked up from germline, CDR1 is SGHVS and CDR2 is FQNEAQ. There are 16 residues in the CDR3. V was pared by 2 bases and J by 5 bases, with 5 bases of the junction left unmatched. CDR3 sequence reads: CASSLSSGGSNNEQFF. CDR3 coding DNA: TGTGCCAGCAGCTTATCTAGCGGGGGGTCAAACAATGAGCAGTTCTTC. The full variable domain, its missing parts supplied by reference TRBV7-8 and TRBJ2-1, is GAGVSQSPRYKVAKRGQDVALRCDPISGHVSLFWYQQALGQGPEFLTYFQNEAQLDKSGLPSDRFFAERPEGSVSTLKIQRTQQEDSAVYLCASSLSSGGSNNEQFFGPGTRLTVL.

This clone was seen once. The chain has TRBV24-1 and TRBJ2-1, with D tentatively TRBD2 (6 bases). Germline CDR1 and CDR2: KGHDR and SFDVKD. The CDR3 runs 12 residues. Trimming pared 5 bases from V and 13 bases from J, leaving 14 bases between. The CDR3 sequence: CATSGGGHGQFF. The CDR3 DNA follows: TGTGCCACCAGTGGGGGAGGTCACGGACAGTTCTTC.

The chain joins TRBV7-9 to TRBJ2-7; D uncertain. There are 11 residues in the CDR3. The V end was cut by 4 bases, the J end by 6 bases, with 7 bases between. From germline, CDR1 is SEHNR and CDR2 FQNEAQ (reference sequence). In DNA, the CDR3 is TGTGCCAGCAGCTCCGCCTCCGAGCAGTACTTC. Translated: CASSSASEQYF. Full variable domain (remainder filled in from reference TRBV7-9 and TRBJ2-7): DTGVSQNPRHKITKRGQNVTFRCDPISEHNRLYWYRQTLGQGPEFLTYFQNEAQLEKSRLLSDRFSAERPKGSFSTLEIQRTEQGDSAMYLCASSSASEQYFGPGTRLTVT.

The chain uses TRBV7-2 and TRBJ2-3; D is uncertain. This CDR3 is 11 amino acids long. Trimming removed 3 bases at V and 2 bases at J, with 0 bases between. Germline CDR1 reads SGHTA; CDR2 reads FQGNSA. The CDR3 spells CASSFTDTQYF. The CDR3 coding sequence is TGTGCCAGCAGCTTCACAGATACGCAGTATTTT.

The rearrangement uses TRBV30 and TRBJ2-2; TRBD1 aligns across 8 bases. This CDR3 spans 15 amino acids. The germline CDR1 and CDR2 sequences are GTSNPN and SVGIG (reference sequence). V trimming: 4 bases; J trimming: 4 bases; junction bases outside the gene matches: 8. The CDR3 region has the DNA TGTGCCTGGACGCCCAGGACAGGGCCCACCGGGGAGCTGTTTTTT. Its translation is CAWTPRTGPTGELFF. Complete variable domain (other parts from reference TRBV30 and TRBJ2-2): SQTIHQWPATLVQPVGSPLSLECTVEGTSNPNLYWYRQAAGRGLQLLFYSVGIGQISSEVPQNLSASRPQDRQFILSSKKLLLSDSGFYLCAWTPRTGPTGELFFGEGSRLTVL.

This chain uses TRBV6-5 with TRBJ2-3; D might be TRBD2 (5 bases). Per the germline V gene, CDR1 is MNHEY and CDR2 is SVGAGI. The CDR3 runs 14 residues. Trimming removed 5 bases from V and 4 bases from J, with 13 bases in between. Written as DNA, the CDR3 is TGTGCCAGCAGTACGGCCGGGGTGGCAGATACGCAGTATTTT. It is translated as CASSTAGVADTQYF.

The rearrangement links TRBV5-1 to TRBJ2-3; a weak D match, TRBD1 (5 bases). Germline V gene lookup returns CDR1 SGHRS and CDR2 YFSETQ. There are 16 residues in the CDR3. Trimming pared 0 bases from V and 0 bases from J, leaving 11 bases between. The CDR3 spells CASSLVAGKSTDTQYF. The CDR3 DNA reads TGCGCCAGCAGCTTGGTCGCAGGGAAGAGCACAGATACGCAGTATTTT.

V is TRBV24-1 and J is TRBJ1-6, with 8 bases lining up with TRBD1. The germline gives CDR1 KGHDR, CDR2 SFDVKD. V dropped 4 bases and J dropped 9; count of bases not matched to a gene: 4. This CDR3 is 14 amino acids long. The chain's CDR3 is CATSEAGGRSPLHF. The CDR3 bases are TGTGCCACCAGTGAGGCAGGGGGCCGTTCACCCCTCCACTTT.

The chain links TRBV18 to TRBJ1-5, with D tentatively TRBD1 (5 bases). Germline V gene data show CDR1 as KGHSH and CDR2 as LQKENI. Trimming stripped 6 bases from V and 3 bases from J, with 9 bases between. This CDR3 contains 13 residues. CDR3: CASSTGTNQPQHF. CDR3 sequence (DNA): TGTGCCAGCTCGACCGGGACCAATCAGCCCCAGCATTTT.

The chain carries TRBV6-5 and TRBJ1-6, with a weak D call TRBD1 (6 bases). The CDR3 runs to 13 residues. Germline V gene lookup returns CDR1 MNHEY and CDR2 SVGAGI. V was trimmed by 6 bases and J by 8 bases, leaving 11 bases between them. The CDR3 DNA follows: TGTGCCAGCAGACGCTCAGGGGATTCACCCCTCCACTTT. Translating gives CASRRSGDSPLHF.

The chain joins TRBV5-6 to TRBJ2-5; 7 bases map to TRBD1. This CDR3 is 16 amino acids long. Per the germline V gene, CDR1 is SGHDT and CDR2 is YYEEEE. J was trimmed by 2 bases and V by 1 base; bases with no gene match: 8. DNA for the CDR3: TGTGCCAGCAGCTTGTACGTCAGGGGGTATCAAGAGACCCAGTACTTC. Encoded protein: CASSLYVRGYQETQYF.

The rearrangement uses TRBV6-5 and TRBJ2-7; possibly TRBD2 for D (5 bases). Deletions cut 6 bases from V and 7 bases from J, with 13 bases between. The CDR3 spans 12 residues. The V gene's germline CDR1 is MNHEY and CDR2 SVGAGI. The CDR3 nucleotides read TGTGCCAGCAGGGGGTTACGGACTGAGCAGTACTTC. Protein product: CASRGLRTEQYF.

The V and J genes are TRBV29-1 and TRBJ2-1, with 7 bases fitting TRBD1. V gave up 3 bases and J gave up 0 bases; unmatched junction bases: 5. The germline V gene encodes CDR1 SQVTM and CDR2 ANQGSEA. The CDR3 is made up of 15 amino acids. The CDR3 is CSVEEQGSSYNEQFF. The CDR3 DNA reads as TGCAGCGTTGAGGAACAGGGGTCCTCCTACAATGAGCAGTTCTTC.

The chain is built from TRBV11-2 and TRBJ2-1; D not certain. This CDR3 spans 13 amino acids. Trimming removed 5 bases at V and 10 bases at J, with 15 bases between. The V gene's germline CDR1 is SGHAT and CDR2 FQNNGV. This chain's CDR3 is CASSPVGPKEQFF. For the CDR3, the DNA is TGTGCCAGCAGCCCCGTAGGGCCTAAGGAGCAGTTCTTC. Full variable domain (rest looked up from reference TRBV11-2 and TRBJ2-1): EAGVAQSPRYKIIEKRQSVAFWCNPISGHATLYWYQQILGQGPKLLIQFQNNGVVDDSQLPKDRFSAERLKGVDSTLKIQPAKLEDSAVYLCASSPVGPKEQFFGPGTRLTVL.

CDR3 sequence: CAWSKGNSGNTIYF. In DNA, the CDR3 is TGTGCCTGGAGTAAGGGGAACTCTGGAAACACCATATATTTT. The rearrangement uses TRBV30 and TRBJ1-3, with D tentatively TRBD1 (5 bases). Germline V lookup: CDR1 GTSNPN, CDR2 SVGIG (reference sequence). CDR3 length: 14 amino acids. V gave up 2 bases and J gave up 0 bases, with 8 bases separating them.

The chain has TRBV29-1 and TRBJ2-7; D is possibly TRBD1 (6 bases). CDR1 is SQVTM and CDR2 is ANQGSEA in the germline V gene. This CDR3 region has 14 residues. Trimming stripped 3 bases from V and 2 bases from J, with 14 bases between. The CDR3 coding sequence is TGCAGCGTTGATACGGAGACAGGTACCTACGAGCAGTACTTC. Protein: CSVDTETGTYEQYF.

This clone was detected once. V gene TRBV29-1 combines with J gene TRBJ1-2; 8 bases match TRBD1. The germline V gene encodes CDR1 SQVTM and CDR2 ANQGSEA. V shed 5 bases and J 2 bases; nucleotides not matched to a gene: 4. The CDR3 is 13 residues long. The CDR3 bases are TGCAGCGTTAGGGACAGGACCAACTATGGCTACACCTTC. Translating it yields CSVRDRTNYGYTF.

The chain combines TRBV2 with TRBJ1-5; maybe TRBD1 (6 bases). V gave up 4 bases and J gave up 6 bases, with 13 bases separating them. The CDR3 has 14 residues. Germline V lookup: CDR1 SNHLY, CDR2 FYNNEI. The CDR3 sequence is CASSGQVYGQPQHF. The CDR3 nucleotides read TGTGCCAGCAGTGGACAGGTATACGGTCAGCCCCAGCATTTT. The full variable domain, in which reference TRBV2 and TRBJ1-5 provide the parts outside the CDR3, is EPEVTQTPSHQVTQMGQEVILRCVPISNHLYFYWYRQILGQKVEFLVSFYNNEISEKSEIFDDQFSVERPDGSNFTLKIRSTKLEDSAMYFCASSGQVYGQPQHFGDGTRLSIL.